This T cell receptor beta chain was identified in a study of blood T cells in healthy people across ages. A J-beta primer mix and a sample-barcoded 5' primer were used in a second PCR of roughly 6 to 12 cycles. The template-switch adaptor was a 5' adaptor with 12 random nucleotides. It tagged each cDNA molecule. TCRdb processed the 5' RACE reads anew with MiXCR; each CDR3 protein has one entry. The table records 1,300,000 or so distinct CDR3 sequences, approximately 60% of them present only once. Every sample gave at least 6 micrograms of total RNA when it was extracted. Study-level findings and limits: Unsorted PBMC input precluded a conclusive naive versus antigen-experienced comparison.

Remarks on this clonotype: Its antigen is undetermined.

Germline CDR1 and CDR2: KGHDR and SFDVKD. V was trimmed by 9 bases and J by 7 bases, leaving 9 bases between them. The CDR3 runs to 11 residues. The chain couples TRBV24-1 to TRBJ2-4, with D hard to call. The sample comprised blood. This clonotype was obtained from a man in his late teens or twenties in good health. This chain's CDR3 is CATVYSNIQYF. The CDR3 DNA follows: TGTGCCACCGTATACAGCAACATTCAGTACTTC.